This TCR beta chain was recorded in a study of T cell changes during pregnancy in multiple sclerosis. TCRdb keeps only in-frame clones here, not all; method: immunoSEQ multiplex PCR. The sample contains about 83,000 clones, 90% to 95% of which appear only once. V lost 5 bases and J 0 bases, leaving 15 bases between the germline ends. Germline CDR1 and CDR2: MNHEY and SMNVEV (reference sequence). The CDR3 has 16 residues. The material sequenced was PBMCs, taken in the first trimester of pregnancy. The chain is built from TRBV27 and TRBJ2-3; D gene unclear. The sequence came from a female donor in good health, serving as a control in a pregnancy study. Some clones in this sample may be carry-over from other donors' samples. CDR3 nucleotide sequence: TGTGCCAGCAGTCTTATCCCCTATACTAGCACAGATACGCAGTATTTT. Translating gives CASSLIPYTSTDTQYF.